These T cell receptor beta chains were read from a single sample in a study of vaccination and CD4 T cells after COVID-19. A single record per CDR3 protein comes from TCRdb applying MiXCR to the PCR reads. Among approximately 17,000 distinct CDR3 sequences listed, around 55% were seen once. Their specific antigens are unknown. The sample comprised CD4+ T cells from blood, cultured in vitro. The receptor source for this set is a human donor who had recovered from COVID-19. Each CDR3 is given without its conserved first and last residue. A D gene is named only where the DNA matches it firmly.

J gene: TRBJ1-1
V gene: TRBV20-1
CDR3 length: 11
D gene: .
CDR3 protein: SARDRVGGEAF

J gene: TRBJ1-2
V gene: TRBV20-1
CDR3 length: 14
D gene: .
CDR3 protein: SARDRIGGAISGYT

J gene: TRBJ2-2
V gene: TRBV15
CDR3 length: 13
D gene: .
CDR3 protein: ATSRVGGNTGELF

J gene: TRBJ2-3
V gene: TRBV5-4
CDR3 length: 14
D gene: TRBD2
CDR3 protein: ASSHSGRAGADTQY

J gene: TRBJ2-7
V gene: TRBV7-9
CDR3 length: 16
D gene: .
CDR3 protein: ASSSTTAGQGARYEQY

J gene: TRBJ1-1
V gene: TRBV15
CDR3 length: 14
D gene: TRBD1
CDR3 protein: ATSTHLGGGSTEAF

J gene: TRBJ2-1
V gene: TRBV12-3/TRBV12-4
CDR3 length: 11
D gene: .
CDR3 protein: ASTRSSYNEQF

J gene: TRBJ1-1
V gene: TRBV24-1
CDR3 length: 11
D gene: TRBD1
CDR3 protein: ATSGTANTEAF

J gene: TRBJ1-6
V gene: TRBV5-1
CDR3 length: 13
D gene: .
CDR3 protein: ASSLQGLGNSPLH

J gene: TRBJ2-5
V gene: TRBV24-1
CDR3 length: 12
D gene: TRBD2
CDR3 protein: ATSDTLAGETQY

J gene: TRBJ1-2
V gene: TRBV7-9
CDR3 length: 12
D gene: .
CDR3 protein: ASSLDYRAYGYT

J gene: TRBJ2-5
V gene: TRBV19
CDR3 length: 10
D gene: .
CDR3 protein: ASSMRGETQY

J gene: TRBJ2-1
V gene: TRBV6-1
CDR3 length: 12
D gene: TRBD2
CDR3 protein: ASRELAGYHEQF

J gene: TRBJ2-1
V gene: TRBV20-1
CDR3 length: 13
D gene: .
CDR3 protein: SARGPISSYNEQF

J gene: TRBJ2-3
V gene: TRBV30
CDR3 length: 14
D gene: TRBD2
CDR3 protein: AWSVRTSLFPDTQY

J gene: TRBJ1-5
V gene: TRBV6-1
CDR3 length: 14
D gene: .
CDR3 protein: ASSPSGGGRDQPQH

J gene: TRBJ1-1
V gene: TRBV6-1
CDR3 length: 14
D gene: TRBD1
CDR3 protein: ASRIRQGAMDTEAF

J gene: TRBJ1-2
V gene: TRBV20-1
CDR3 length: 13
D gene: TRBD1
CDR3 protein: SAPGTGSANYGYT

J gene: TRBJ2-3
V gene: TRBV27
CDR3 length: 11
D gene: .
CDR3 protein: ASSFRGTDTQY